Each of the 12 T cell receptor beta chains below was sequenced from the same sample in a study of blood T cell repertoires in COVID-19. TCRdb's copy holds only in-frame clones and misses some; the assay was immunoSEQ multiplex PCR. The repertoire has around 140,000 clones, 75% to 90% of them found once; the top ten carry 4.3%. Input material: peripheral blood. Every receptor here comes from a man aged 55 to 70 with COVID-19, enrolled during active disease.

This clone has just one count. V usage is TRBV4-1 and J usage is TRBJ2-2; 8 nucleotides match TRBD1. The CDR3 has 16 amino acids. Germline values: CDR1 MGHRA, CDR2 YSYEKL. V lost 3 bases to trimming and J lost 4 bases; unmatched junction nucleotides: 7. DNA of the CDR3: TGCGCCAGCAGCCATGACGGACAGGGAAGCACCGGGGAGCTGTTTTTT. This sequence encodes CASSHDGQGSTGELFF.

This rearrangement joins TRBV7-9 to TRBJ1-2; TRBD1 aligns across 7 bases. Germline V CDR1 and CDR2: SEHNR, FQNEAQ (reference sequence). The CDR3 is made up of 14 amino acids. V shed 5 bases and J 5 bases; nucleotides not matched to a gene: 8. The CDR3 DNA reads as TGTGCCAGCAGCCTAATTCAGGGGGGTTATGGCTACACCTTC. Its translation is CASSLIQGGYGYTF. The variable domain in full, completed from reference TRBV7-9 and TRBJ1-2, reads DTGVSQNPRHKITKRGQNVTFRCDPISEHNRLYWYRQTLGQGPEFLTYFQNEAQLEKSRLLSDRFSAERPKGSFSTLEIQRTEQGDSAMYLCASSLIQGGYGYTFGSGTRLTVV.

The CDR3 loop is CASSAWTGVNSPLHF. CDR3 DNA sequence: TGCGCCAGCAGCGCCTGGACAGGGGTTAATTCACCCCTCCACTTT. The chain links TRBV5-1 to TRBJ1-6, with TRBD1 matching 9 bases. V dropped 4 bases and J dropped 6; count of bases not matched to a gene: 5. The germline gives CDR1 SGHRS, CDR2 YFSETQ. CDR3 length equals 15 residues.

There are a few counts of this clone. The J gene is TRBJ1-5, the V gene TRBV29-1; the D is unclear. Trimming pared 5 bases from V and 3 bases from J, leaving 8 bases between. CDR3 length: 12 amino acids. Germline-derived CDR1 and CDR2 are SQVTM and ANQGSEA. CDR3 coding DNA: TGCAGCGTTCAGTATCTCAATCAGCCCCAGCATTTT. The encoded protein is CSVQYLNQPQHF.

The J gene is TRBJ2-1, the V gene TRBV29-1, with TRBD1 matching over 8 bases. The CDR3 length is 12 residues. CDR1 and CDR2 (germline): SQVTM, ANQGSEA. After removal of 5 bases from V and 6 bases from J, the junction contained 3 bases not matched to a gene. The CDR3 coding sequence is TGCAGCGTTTCAACAGGGGGCAATGAGCAGTTCTTC. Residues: CSVSTGGNEQFF.

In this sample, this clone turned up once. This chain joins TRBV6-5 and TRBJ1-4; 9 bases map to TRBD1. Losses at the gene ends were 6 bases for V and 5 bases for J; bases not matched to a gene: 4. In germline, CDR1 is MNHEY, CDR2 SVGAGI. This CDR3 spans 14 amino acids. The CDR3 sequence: CASSYRGRNEKLFF. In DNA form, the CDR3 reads TGTGCCAGCAGCTACAGGGGGCGAAATGAAAAACTGTTTTTT.

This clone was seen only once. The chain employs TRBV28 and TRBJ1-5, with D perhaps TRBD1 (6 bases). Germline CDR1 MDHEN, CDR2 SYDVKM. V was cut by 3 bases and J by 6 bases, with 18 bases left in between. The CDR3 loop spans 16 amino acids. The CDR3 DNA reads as TGTGCCAGCAGTTTGAGGACAGTTGGGAACGGTCAGCCCCAGCATTTT. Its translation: CASSLRTVGNGQPQHF.

The DNA of the CDR3 is TGTGCCTGGAGCCTGAAACAGGGACGGTCCTATAATTCACCCCTCCACTTT. Translating gives CAWSLKQGRSYNSPLHF. The chain carries TRBV30 and TRBJ1-6, with D possibly matching TRBD1 (6 bases). Germline values: CDR1 GTSNPN, CDR2 SVGIG (reference sequence). V lost 3 bases and J 1 base, leaving 16 bases between the germline ends. The CDR3 consists of 17 residues.

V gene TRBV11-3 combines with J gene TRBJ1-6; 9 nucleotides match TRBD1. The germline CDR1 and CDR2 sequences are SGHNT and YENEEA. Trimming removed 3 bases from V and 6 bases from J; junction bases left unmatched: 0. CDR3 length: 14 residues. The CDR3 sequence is CASSLGQGNSPLHF. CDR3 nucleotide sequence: TGTGCCAGCAGCTTGGGACAGGGTAATTCACCCCTCCACTTT.

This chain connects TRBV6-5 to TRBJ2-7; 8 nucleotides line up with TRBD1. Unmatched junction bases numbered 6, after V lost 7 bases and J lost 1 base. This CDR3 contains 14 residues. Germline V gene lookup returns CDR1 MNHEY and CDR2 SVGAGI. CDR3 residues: CASIPGQESYEQYF. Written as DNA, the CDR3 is TGTGCCAGCATACCGGGACAGGAGTCCTACGAGCAGTACTTC.

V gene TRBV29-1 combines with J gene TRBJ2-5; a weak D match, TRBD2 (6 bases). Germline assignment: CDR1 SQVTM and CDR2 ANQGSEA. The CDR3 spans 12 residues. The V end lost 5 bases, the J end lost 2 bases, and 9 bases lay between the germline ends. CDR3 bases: TGCAGCGTTATAGCGGTACAAGAGACCCAGTACTTC. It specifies CSVIAVQETQYF. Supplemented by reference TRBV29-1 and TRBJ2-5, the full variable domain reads SAVISQKPSRDICQRGTSLTIQCQVDSQVTMMFWYRQQPGQSLTLIATANQGSEATYESGFVIDKFPISRPNLTFSTLTVSNMSPEDSSIYLCSVIAVQETQYFGPGTRLLVL.

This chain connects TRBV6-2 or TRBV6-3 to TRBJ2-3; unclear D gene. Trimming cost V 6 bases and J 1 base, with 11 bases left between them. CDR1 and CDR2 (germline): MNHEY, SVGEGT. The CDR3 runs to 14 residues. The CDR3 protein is CASSHGYGTDTQYF. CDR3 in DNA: TGTGCCAGCAGCCACGGGTATGGCACAGATACGCAGTATTTT.